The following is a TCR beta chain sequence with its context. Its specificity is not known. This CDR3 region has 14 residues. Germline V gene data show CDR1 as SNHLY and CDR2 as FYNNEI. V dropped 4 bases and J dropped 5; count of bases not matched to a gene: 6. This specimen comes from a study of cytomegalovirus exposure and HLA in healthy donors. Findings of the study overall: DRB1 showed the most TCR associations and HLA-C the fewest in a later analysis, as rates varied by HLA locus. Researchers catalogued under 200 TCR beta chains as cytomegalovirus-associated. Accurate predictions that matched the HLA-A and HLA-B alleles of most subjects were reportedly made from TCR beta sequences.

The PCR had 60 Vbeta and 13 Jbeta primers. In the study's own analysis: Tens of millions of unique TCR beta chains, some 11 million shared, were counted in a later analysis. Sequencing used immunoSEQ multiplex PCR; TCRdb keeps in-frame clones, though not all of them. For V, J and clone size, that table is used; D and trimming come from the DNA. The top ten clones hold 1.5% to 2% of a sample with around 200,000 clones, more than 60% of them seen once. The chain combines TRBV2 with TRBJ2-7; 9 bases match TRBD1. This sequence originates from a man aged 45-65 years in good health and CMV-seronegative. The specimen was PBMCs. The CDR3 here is CASSVGQGFHEQYF. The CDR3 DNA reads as TGTGCCAGCAGTGTAGGACAGGGGTTCCACGAGCAGTACTTC.